One and the same sample provided the 8 T cell receptor beta chains below, sequenced in a study of sequential checkpoint blockade in melanoma. Regarding treatment: randomized to nivolumab then ipilimumab (arm A) or the reverse (arm B). Profiling relied on immunoSEQ multiplex PCR, and the TCRdb table lists in-frame clones only, not all of them. Found here are some 10,000 clones, more than 20% of them singletons; the top ten hold more than 13%. Sequences were derived from tumor tissue (inferred from file names), sampled from a patient given nivolumab and ipilimumab in sequence. Receptor source: a human donor with melanoma.

The CDR3 DNA is TGTGCCACCAGCAGCACATCGGGGGTACAGCCCCAGCATTTT. Its protein product is CATSSTSGVQPQHF. The genes are TRBV15 and TRBJ1-5; maybe TRBD1 (5 bases). CDR1 and CDR2 (germline): LNHNV, YYDKDF (reference sequence). V lost 3 bases, J lost 7 bases, and 13 bases lay in between. The CDR3 covers 14 residues.

This clone was seen only a few times. The J gene is TRBJ2-5, the V gene TRBV28; 11 bases match TRBD1. After removal of 5 bases from V and 4 bases from J, the junction contained 9 bases not matched to a gene. CDR1 is MDHEN, CDR2 SYDVKM, per germline. The CDR3 sequence is 16 residues long. CDR3 region: CASSMGTGGFGETQYF. DNA for the CDR3: TGTGCCAGCAGTATGGGGACAGGGGGGTTTGGAGAGACCCAGTACTTC.

The rearrangement links TRBV22-1 to TRBJ2-7; TRBD2, the D gene given by the table, was not confirmed from the DNA. TRBV22-1 constitutes a pseudogene. The CDR3 length is 14 residues. CDR3 loop: CPGRAPKDSYEQYV. In DNA, the CDR3 is TGTCCTGGGAGAGCACCCAAAGACTCCTACGAGCAGTACGTC.

The rearrangement uses TRBV19 and TRBJ1-1, with 8 bases aligning to TRBD1. The CDR3 has 15 residues. V trimming: 7 bases; J trimming: 4 bases; junction bases outside the gene matches: 11. Per the germline V gene, CDR1 is LNHDA and CDR2 is SQIVND (reference sequence). The CDR3 protein is CASTTDRVALTEAFF. CDR3 DNA: TGTGCCAGTACAACGGACAGGGTTGCCCTCACTGAAGCTTTCTTT.

CDR3 DNA sequence: TGTGCCAGCAGTGAATCGAGGGGGTTGGATGAAAAACTGTTTTTT. It yields the protein CASSESRGLDEKLFF. The genes are TRBV25-1 and TRBJ1-4, with D perhaps TRBD1 (6 bases). The CDR3 runs to 15 residues. Germline-derived CDR1 and CDR2 are MGHDK and SYGVNS. The germline V and J ends were trimmed by 1 base and 6 bases, with 12 bases remaining between them. The full variable domain, its missing parts supplied by reference TRBV25-1 and TRBJ1-4, is EADIYQTPRYLVIGTGKKITLECSQTMGHDKMYWYQQDPGMELHLIHYSYGVNSTEKGDLSSESTVSRIRTEHFPLTLESARPSHTSQYLCASSESRGLDEKLFFGSGTQLSVL.

In this sample, this clone turned up a few times. The J gene is TRBJ1-5, the V gene TRBV6-7; the match to TRBD1 covers 7 bases. TRBV6-7 is treated as an ORF (open reading frame) with a function not yet certain. The CDR3 runs 15 residues. The ends lost 3 bases at V and 0 bases at J; junction bases unmatched: 2. DNA of the CDR3: TGTGCCAGCAGTTATGACAGGGCTAGCAATCAGCCCCAGCATTTT. Protein sequence: CASSYDRASNQPQHF.

This clone was seen a handful of times. V usage is TRBV7-6 and J usage is TRBJ1-2, with 10 bases that match TRBD1. The length of the CDR3 is 15 residues. The germline V gene encodes CDR1 SGHVS and CDR2 FNYEAQ. V shed 5 bases, J shed 4 bases, and the junction held 7 bases outside the gene matches. Written as DNA, the CDR3 is TGTGCCAGCAGCCCTAGACAGGGGGCAGGCTATGGCTACACCTTC. It yields the protein CASSPRQGAGYGYTF.

This clone showed up many times. This chain connects TRBV11-3 to TRBJ2-7; 11 bases line up with TRBD1. Germline CDR1 and CDR2: SGHNT and YENEEA. The CDR3 loop spans 14 amino acids. The V and J ends lost 5 bases and 5 bases, in that order; junction bases with no gene match: 5. The CDR3 here is CASSPGTGGHEQYF. The CDR3 DNA follows: TGTGCCAGCAGCCCCGGGACAGGGGGGCACGAGCAGTACTTC.